Listed here are 5 T cell receptor beta chains from one sample, sequenced in a study of T cell repertoires in cytomegalovirus infection. These receptors' antigens are unknown. TCRdb re-called the reads with MiXCR, one entry per CDR3 protein. The sample lists 800,000 to 950,000 distinct CDR3 sequences; around a third were seen once. The specimen was cultured CD8+ T cells from PBMCs, collected from culture after CMV antigen stimulation. These receptor sequences come from a human donor in good health (CMV status not recorded). Some clones in this sample may be carry-over from other donors' samples.

In nucleotides, the CDR3 is TGCAGTGCTAGAGATGAGGGCATAAGAAATGGCTACACCTTC. Translated, it gives CSARDEGIRNGYTF. The chain carries TRBV20-1 and TRBJ1-2; unclear D gene. The germline gives CDR1 DFQATT, CDR2 SNEGSKA (reference sequence). Deletions cut 0 bases from V and 6 bases from J, with 14 bases between. The CDR3 runs to 14 residues.

The sample holds one count of this clonotype. Germline and junction disagree at one end, which may indicate a read error. The J gene is TRBJ2-4, the V gene TRBV19, with unresolved D. Germline loops: CDR1 LNHDA, CDR2 SQIVND (reference sequence). CDR3 size: 12 residues. The CDR3 coding sequence is TGTGTCAGTTCCCCCAGTGGAAACATTCAGTACTTC. Amino acids: CVSSPSGNIQYF.

This clonotype turned up a few times. The chain carries TRBV7-9 and TRBJ1-5; D not resolved. In germline, CDR1 is SEHNR, CDR2 FQNEAQ (reference sequence). The V end was cut by 2 bases, the J end by 7 bases, with 9 bases between. The CDR3 is 13 amino acids. CDR3 region: CASSLRGLQPQHF. The DNA for the CDR3 is TGTGCCAGCAGCTTAAGAGGGCTCCAGCCCCAGCATTTT.

This clonotype was recorded a few times. The rearrangement uses TRBV6-5 and TRBJ2-5; TRBD2 aligns across 9 bases. CDR3 length equals 14 residues. The ends lost 2 bases at V and 4 bases at J; junction bases unmatched: 2. Germline CDR1 and CDR2: MNHEY and SVGAGI. CDR3 in DNA: TGTGCCAGCAGTTACGCGGGGGGGGGAGAGACCCAGTACTTC. Translation: CASSYAGGGETQYF.

This chain joins TRBV6-2 or TRBV6-3 and TRBJ2-1; 8 positions match TRBD2. Germline CDR1 is MNHEY and CDR2 is SVGEGT. J gave up 4 bases and V 6 bases, and 11 bases lay outside the gene matches. The CDR3 is made up of 16 amino acids. DNA for the CDR3: TGTGCCAGCAGACTACTGTCGAGCGGGGGTTACAATGAGCAGTTCTTC. Residues: CASRLLSSGGYNEQFF.